These 3 T cell receptor beta chains were all obtained from the same sample, sequenced in a study of cytomegalovirus exposure and HLA in healthy donors. Vbeta (60) and Jbeta (13) primers were used in the PCR. Here immunoSEQ multiplex PCR was the method, and the copy in TCRdb shows in-frame clones only, minus some. This table has about 120,000 clones, roughly 82% appearing once. The sequenced sample was PBMCs. The receptors were gathered from a young woman in good health and CMV-seronegative.

The chain links TRBV27 to TRBJ2-5, with 9 bases aligning to TRBD2. Germline assignment: CDR1 MNHEY and CDR2 SMNVEV (reference sequence). This CDR3 comprises 16 residues. The junction had 11 bases not matched to a gene; V was cut back by 4 bases and J by 5 bases. In DNA, the CDR3 is TGTGCCAGCAGTTCTATGACTAGCGGAAGTTGGGAGACCCAGTACTTC. Protein: CASSSMTSGSWETQYF.

The V call is TRBV7-2, the J call TRBJ1-2, with D perhaps TRBD1 (5 bases). The germline V gene encodes CDR1 SGHTA and CDR2 FQGNSA. Trimming stripped 0 bases from V and 8 bases from J, with 19 bases between. The CDR3 contains 16 residues. CDR3 nucleotide sequence: TGTGCCAGCAGCTTAGCGAGCGGGCAGGGCGCAGGAGGCTACACCTTC. It codes for CASSLASGQGAGGYTF.

This clone showed up just a few times. The genes are TRBV11-1 and TRBJ2-7, with D perhaps TRBD1 (6 bases). This CDR3 contains 15 residues. Deletions cut 5 bases from V and 7 bases from J, with 21 bases between. Germline CDR1 reads SGHAT; CDR2 reads FQDESV (reference sequence). For the CDR3, the DNA is TGTGCCAGCAGCCGAAGGACAGATTCTATCGGGGAGCAGTACTTC. This translates into CASSRRTDSIGEQYF. Full variable domain (outside the CDR3, taken from reference TRBV11-1 and TRBJ2-7): EAEVAQSPRYKITEKSQAVAFWCDPISGHATLYWYRQILGQGPELLVQFQDESVVDDSQLPKDRFSAERLKGVDSTLKIQPAELGDSAMYLCASSRRTDSIGEQYFGPGTRLTVT.